Listed below are T cell receptor beta chains from one sample, sequenced in a study of shared clonotypes between healthy human individuals. Produced via immunoSEQ multiplex PCR; TCRdb's table is partial and in-frame only. The sample has about 2 million clones, roughly 94% seen once. Sequencing was performed on naive CD4+ T cells sorted from blood. The receptors here all came from a man between 18 and 35 years old in good health. CDR3s include the opening cysteine and the closing phenylalanine or tryptophan. A D gene is named only where the DNA matches it firmly. Some rows mark clone size as missing; the rest say once, few, many or name a class of expanded clone.

V gene	D gene	J gene	clone size	CDR3 DNA	CDR3 protein
TRBV5-4	NA	TRBJ2-3	once	TGTGCCAGCAGCTTGTCTCCTTTCACAGATACGCAGTATTTT	CASSLSPFTDTQYF
TRBV27	TRBD2	TRBJ2-7	NA	TGTGCCAGCAGGATGACTAGCGGGACCTACGAGCAGTACTTC	CASRMTSGTYEQYF
TRBV7-9	NA	TRBJ1-4	NA	TGTGCCAGCAGCTCAGAAGGACGGTCCAATGAAAAACTGTTTTTT	CASSSEGRSNEKLFF
TRBV11-2	TRBD2	TRBJ2-1	NA	TGTGCCAGCAGCTTTGGACTAGCGGGGATCAATGAGCAGTTCTTC	CASSFGLAGINEQFF
TRBV2	TRBD2	TRBJ2-1	NA	TGTGCCAGCAGCGGTCGACTAGCCAGGTTTGATGAGCAGTTCTTC	CASSGRLARFDEQFF
TRBV29-1	NA	TRBJ2-3	NA	TGCAGCGTTGTACCAGGGTCCAACGCAGATACGCAGTATTTT	CSVVPGSNADTQYF
TRBV10-3	TRBD2	TRBJ2-1	NA	TGTGCCATCAGTGAGTCGAGGGGACTAGGGGAGCAGTTCTTC	CAISESRGLGEQFF
TRBV4-1	NA	TRBJ2-3	NA	TGCGCCAGCAGCCGCCTTGGGGGCGAGAGCACAGATACGCAGTATTTT	CASSRLGGESTDTQYF
TRBV4-1	TRBD1	TRBJ1-6	NA	TGCGCCAGCAGCCAGACCCAGGGGGGAAGCTCCTATAATTCACCCCTCCACTTT	CASSQTQGGSSYNSPLHF
TRBV2	NA	TRBJ1-3	NA	TGTGCCAGCAGTGTGGAAACTCCCTCTGGAAACACCATATATTTT	CASSVETPSGNTIYF
TRBV30	NA	TRBJ1-2	NA	TGTGCCTGGAGTGTACAGGAAGCCTACACCTTC	CAWSVQEAYTF
TRBV28	TRBD1	TRBJ1-2	once	TGTGCCAGCAGTTGGGGACAGATTTCCTATGGCTACACCTTC	CASSWGQISYGYTF
TRBV6-1	NA	TRBJ2-3	NA	TGTGCCAGCAGTGACAGAGGCACAGATACGCAGTATTTT	CASSDRGTDTQYF
TRBV6-1	NA	TRBJ1-1	NA	TGTGCCAGCAGTAAAACGGACAAGAACACTGAAGCTTTCTTT	CASSKTDKNTEAFF
TRBV5-5	TRBD1	TRBJ2-7	NA	TGTGCCAGCAGCTTCCCCAAGGGACAGGGAGTCTACGAGCAGTACTTC	CASSFPKGQGVYEQYF
TRBV4-3	NA	TRBJ2-2	NA	TGCGCCAGCAGCCAAATGTACATGGGGCTACAGGGAGCCGGGGAGCTGTTTTTT	CASSQMYMGLQGAGELFF
TRBV5-1	TRBD1	TRBJ2-2	NA	TGCGCCAGCAGCCTACCCCCCGGGACAGCGAACACCGGGGAGCTGTTTTTT	CASSLPPGTANTGELFF
TRBV5-1	NA	TRBJ2-3	NA	TGCGCCAGCAACTTGAGGGCAGATACGCAGTATTTT	CASNLRADTQYF
TRBV25-1	TRBD2	TRBJ2-5	NA	TGTGCCAGCGCTAGGGGACTAGCGGACCAAGAGACCCAGTACTTC	CASARGLADQETQYF
TRBV28	NA	TRBJ1-5	NA	TGTGCCAGCAGTTTTGGTGGCAATCAGCCCCAGCATTTT	CASSFGGNQPQHF
TRBV10-3	TRBD2	TRBJ2-7	NA	TGTGCCATCAGTGAGGCCCTAGCGGGATACGAGCAGTACTTC	CAISEALAGYEQYF
TRBV5-4	TRBD1	TRBJ2-2	NA	TGTGCCAGCAGCTTGGCGCAGGGGGAGACCGGGGAGCTGTTTTTT	CASSLAQGETGELFF
TRBV5-1	NA	TRBJ2-1	once	TGCGCCAGCAGCTTTAGTCGGGGGGCTACATACAATGAGCAGTTCTTC	CASSFSRGATYNEQFF
TRBV25-1	NA	TRBJ2-5	NA	TGTGCCAGCAGTCAAAACTTAGACCTTGGATTGGCCCAGTACTTC	CASSQNLDLGLAQYF
TRBV6-1	NA	TRBJ1-6	NA	TGTGCCAGCAGCACAGGGTATTCACCCCTCCACTTT	CASSTGYSPLHF
TRBV7-2	TRBD1	TRBJ2-7	NA	TGTGCCAGCGGCCCAGGGACAGGACGCGTCCCAGGGACGGGCGAGCAGTACTTC	CASGPGTGRVPGTGEQYF
TRBV11-2	TRBD1	TRBJ2-7	NA	TGTGCCAGCAGCAGGGGGCGCGACTACGAGCAGTACTTC	CASSRGRDYEQYF
TRBV9	NA	TRBJ2-3	NA	TGTGCCAGCAGCGTAGGCGGGGGCACCTATAGCACAGATACGCAGTATTTT	CASSVGGGTYSTDTQYF
TRBV6-1	NA	TRBJ1-2	NA	TGTGCCAGCAGTGAACGCAGGGAGGGAAACTATGGCTACACCTTC	CASSERREGNYGYTF
TRBV30	NA	TRBJ2-1	NA	TGTGCCTGGAGTCCTTTCAATGAGCAGTTCTTC	CAWSPFNEQFF
TRBV18	TRBD1	TRBJ2-5	NA	TGTGCCAGCTCACCGCCGGACAGGCATGAGACCCAGTACTTC	CASSPPDRHETQYF
TRBV30	NA	TRBJ1-5	many	TGTGCCTGGAGTGGGGGGTTACGACAGCCCCAGCATTTT	CAWSGGLRQPQHF
TRBV7-2	NA	TRBJ2-3	NA	TGTGCCAGCAGCCCGGGACCCCCGGCCAAAGTTACGCAGTATTTT	CASSPGPPAKVTQYF
TRBV6-5	TRBD2	TRBJ2-2	NA	TGTGCCAGCAGGGTTTCGGGGGGCACCGGGGAGCTGTTTTTT	CASRVSGGTGELFF
TRBV5-1	NA	TRBJ2-7	NA	TGCGCCAGCAGCTCTGGGGGCGGAGACGGTTCGGAGCAGTACTTC	CASSSGGGDGSEQYF
TRBV19	NA	TRBJ2-1	NA	TGTGCCAGCTCTGTGGCCCTGAACAATGAGCAGTTCTTC	CASSVALNNEQFF
TRBV6-5	NA	TRBJ1-1	NA	TGTGCCAGCAGTTACTCTTGGGGAATGAACACTGAAGCTTTCTTT	CASSYSWGMNTEAFF
TRBV5-5	NA	TRBJ2-7	NA	TGTGCCAGCAGCTCCGCCCCAGGACAGTCCTACGAGCAGTACTTC	CASSSAPGQSYEQYF
TRBV5-1	NA	TRBJ2-2	NA	TGCGCCAGCAGCCCGCAGGTTGGGGGAACCTTAAACACCGGGGAGCTGTTTTTT	CASSPQVGGTLNTGELFF
TRBV19	NA	TRBJ2-3	NA	TGTGCCAGTAGTAACACAGGGACCGATACGCAGTATTTT	CASSNTGTDTQYF
TRBV29-1	TRBD1	TRBJ2-1	NA	TGCAGCGTTGACAGGGGGCAAAGTATAAACAATGAGCAGTTCTTC	CSVDRGQSINNEQFF
TRBV13	TRBD2	TRBJ2-1	NA	TGTGCCAGCAGCTTCCTAGCGGGGGTTACCTACAATGAGCAGTTCTTC	CASSFLAGVTYNEQFF
TRBV6-1	TRBD1	TRBJ1-1	NA	TGTGCCAGCAGTCCCCAGGGACAGGGAAACACTGAAGCTTTCTTT	CASSPQGQGNTEAFF
TRBV5-4	NA	TRBJ1-2	NA	TGTGCCAGCAGCTTGGGACAGGCGCAACCTAACTATGGCTACACCTTC	CASSLGQAQPNYGYTF
TRBV18	NA	TRBJ1-2	NA	TGTGCCAGCTCACAGGGTGAAGGGTCCTATGGCTACACCTTC	CASSQGEGSYGYTF
TRBV7-8	NA	TRBJ1-5	NA	TGTGCCAGCAGCTTAGAAGGGGTCAATCAGCCCCAGCATTTT	CASSLEGVNQPQHF
TRBV6-1	TRBD1	TRBJ1-5	NA	TGTGCCAGCACCCTCTCCCCCGACAGGGCAGCCCAGCATTTT	CASTLSPDRAAQHF
TRBV5-1	NA	TRBJ2-1	NA	TGCGCCAGCAGCTTGGCATCCAGGTCCGATAGTGAGCAGTTCTTC	CASSLASRSDSEQFF
TRBV30	NA	TRBJ1-2	NA	TGTGCCTGGAGTGTTCGGGCTTCCTATGGCTACACCTTC	CAWSVRASYGYTF
TRBV4-1	NA	TRBJ1-1	NA	TGCGCCAGCAGCCAACTCCAGGGATCAGTGAACACTGAAGCTTTCTTT	CASSQLQGSVNTEAFF
TRBV5-4	NA	TRBJ1-5	NA	TGTGCCAGCAGCTTAGGGGGGGAAAGCAATCAGCCCCAGCATTTT	CASSLGGESNQPQHF
TRBV30	NA	TRBJ2-7	NA	TGTGCCTGGAGTGCCCTGGGGGAGGTAGCCTACGAGCAGTACTTC	CAWSALGEVAYEQYF
TRBV9	NA	TRBJ1-2	NA	TGTGCCAGCAGCGTAAGTGGGAACATGAGGGATGGCTACACCTTC	CASSVSGNMRDGYTF
TRBV4-1	NA	TRBJ2-1	NA	TGCGCCAGCAGCCCGACCCGGACCTCGGGGATGGAAGGGCAGTTCTTC	CASSPTRTSGMEGQFF